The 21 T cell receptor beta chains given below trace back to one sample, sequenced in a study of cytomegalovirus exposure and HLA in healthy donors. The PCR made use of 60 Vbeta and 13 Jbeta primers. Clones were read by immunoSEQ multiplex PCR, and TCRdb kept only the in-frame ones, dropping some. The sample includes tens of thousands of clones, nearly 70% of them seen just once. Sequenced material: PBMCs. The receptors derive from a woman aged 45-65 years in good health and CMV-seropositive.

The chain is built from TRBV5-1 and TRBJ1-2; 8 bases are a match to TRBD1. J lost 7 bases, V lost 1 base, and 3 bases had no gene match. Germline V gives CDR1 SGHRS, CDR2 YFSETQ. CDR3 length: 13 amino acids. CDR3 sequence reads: CASSLRQGAGYTF. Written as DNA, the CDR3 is TGCGCCAGCAGCTTGCGCCAGGGGGCTGGCTACACCTTC.

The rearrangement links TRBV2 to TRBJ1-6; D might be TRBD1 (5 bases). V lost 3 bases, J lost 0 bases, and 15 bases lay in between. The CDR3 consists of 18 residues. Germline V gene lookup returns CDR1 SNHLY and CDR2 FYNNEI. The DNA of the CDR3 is TGTGCCAGCAGTGAGGGCACAAGCGACAGCTCCTATAATTCACCCCTCCACTTT. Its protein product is CASSEGTSDSSYNSPLHF.

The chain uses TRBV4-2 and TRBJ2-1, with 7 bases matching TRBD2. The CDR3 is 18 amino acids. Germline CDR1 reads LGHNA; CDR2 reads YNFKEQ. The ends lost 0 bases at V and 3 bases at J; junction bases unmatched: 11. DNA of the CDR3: TGTGCCAGCAGCCAAGAAATGGGCGGGAGCTCTTTCTACAATGAGCAGTTCTTC. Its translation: CASSQEMGGSSFYNEQFF.

The CDR3 is CASTGGQDNQPQHF. In DNA form, the CDR3 reads TGTGCCAGTACCGGGGGACAGGACAATCAGCCCCAGCATTTT. The chain couples TRBV19 to TRBJ1-5; TRBD1 agrees at 8 bases. CDR3 length: 14 amino acids. V lost 7 bases to trimming and J lost 3 bases; unmatched junction nucleotides: 5. Germline CDR1 and CDR2: LNHDA and SQIVND (reference sequence).

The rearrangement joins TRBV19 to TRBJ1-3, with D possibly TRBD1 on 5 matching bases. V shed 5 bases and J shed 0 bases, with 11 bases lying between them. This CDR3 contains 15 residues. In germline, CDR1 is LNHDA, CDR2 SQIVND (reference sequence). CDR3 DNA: TGTGCCAGTAGTCTGGGGCGGAGCTCTGGAAACACCATATATTTT. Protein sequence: CASSLGRSSGNTIYF.

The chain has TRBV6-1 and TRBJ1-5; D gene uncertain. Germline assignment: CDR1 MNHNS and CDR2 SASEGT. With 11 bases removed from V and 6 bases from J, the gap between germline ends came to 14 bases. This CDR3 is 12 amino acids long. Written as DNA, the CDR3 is TGTGCCGCCGGAGGGCCGCCTCAGCCCCAGCATTTT. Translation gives CAAGGPPQPQHF.

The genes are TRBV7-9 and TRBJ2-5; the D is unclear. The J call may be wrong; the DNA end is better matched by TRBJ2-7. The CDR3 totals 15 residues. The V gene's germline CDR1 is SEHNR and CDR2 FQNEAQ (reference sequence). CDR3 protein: CASSLATPLTYEQYF. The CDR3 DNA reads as TGTGCCAGCAGCTTAGCGACTCCTCTAACCTACGAGCAGTACTTC.

The CDR3 sequence: CASSFGDTQYF. The CDR3 DNA reads TGTGCCAGCAGCTTCGGGGATACGCAGTATTTT. The chain recombines TRBV7-3 with TRBJ2-3; D gene ambiguous. Trimming shortened V by 3 bases and J by 6 bases, and 4 bases separated the two germline ends. Germline values: CDR1 SGHTA, CDR2 FQGTGA. The CDR3 is 11 residues long.

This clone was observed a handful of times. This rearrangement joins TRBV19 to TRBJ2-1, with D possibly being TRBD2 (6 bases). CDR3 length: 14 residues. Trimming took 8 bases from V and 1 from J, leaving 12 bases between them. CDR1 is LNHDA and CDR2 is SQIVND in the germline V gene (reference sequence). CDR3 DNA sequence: TGTGCCAGTGGAAGCGGGCGGTCCTACAATGAGCAGTTCTTC. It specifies CASGSGRSYNEQFF.

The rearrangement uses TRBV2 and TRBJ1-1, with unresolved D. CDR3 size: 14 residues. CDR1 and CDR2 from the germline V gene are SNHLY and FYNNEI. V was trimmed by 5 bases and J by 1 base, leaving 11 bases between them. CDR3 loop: CASSRGPGNTEAFF. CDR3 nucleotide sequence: TGTGCCAGCAGTCGAGGGCCGGGGAACACTGAAGCTTTCTTT.

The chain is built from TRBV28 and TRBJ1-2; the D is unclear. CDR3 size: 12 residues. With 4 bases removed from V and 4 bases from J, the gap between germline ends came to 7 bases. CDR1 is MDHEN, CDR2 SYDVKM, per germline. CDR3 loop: CASSSIFYGYTF. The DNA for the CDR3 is TGTGCCAGCAGTTCTATTTTCTATGGCTACACCTTC.

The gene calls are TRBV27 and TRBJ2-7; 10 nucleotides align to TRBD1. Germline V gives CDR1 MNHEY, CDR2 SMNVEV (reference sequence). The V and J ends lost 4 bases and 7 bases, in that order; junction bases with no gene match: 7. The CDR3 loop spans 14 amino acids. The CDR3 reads CASSSLGQGWEQYF. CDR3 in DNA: TGTGCCAGCAGTTCTCTGGGACAGGGGTGGGAGCAGTACTTC.

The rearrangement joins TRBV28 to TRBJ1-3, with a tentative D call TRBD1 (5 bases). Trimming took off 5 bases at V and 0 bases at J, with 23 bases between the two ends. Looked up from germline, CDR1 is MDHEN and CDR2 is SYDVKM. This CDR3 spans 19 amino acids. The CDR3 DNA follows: TGTGCCAGCAGTACTATACCGGGTGGGGCCAGGAGCTCTGGAAACACCATATATTTT. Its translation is CASSTIPGGARSSGNTIYF.

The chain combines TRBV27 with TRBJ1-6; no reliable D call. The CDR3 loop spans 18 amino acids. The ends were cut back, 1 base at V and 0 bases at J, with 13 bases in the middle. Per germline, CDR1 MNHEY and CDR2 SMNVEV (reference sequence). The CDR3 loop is CASSLFPPESSYNSPLHF. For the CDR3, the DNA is TGTGCCAGCAGTTTATTTCCCCCGGAGAGCTCCTATAATTCACCCCTCCACTTT.

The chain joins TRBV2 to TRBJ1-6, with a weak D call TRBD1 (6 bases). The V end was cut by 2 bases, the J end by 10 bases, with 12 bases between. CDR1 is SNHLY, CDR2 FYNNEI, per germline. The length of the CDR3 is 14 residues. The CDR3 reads CASSEFTRGSPLHF. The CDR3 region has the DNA TGTGCCAGCAGTGAATTTACCAGGGGATCACCCCTCCACTTT. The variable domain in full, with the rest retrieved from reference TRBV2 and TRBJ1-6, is EPEVTQTPSHQVTQMGQEVILRCVPISNHLYFYWYRQILGQKVEFLVSFYNNEISEKSEIFDDQFSVERPDGSNFTLKIRSTKLEDSAMYFCASSEFTRGSPLHFGNGTRLTVT.

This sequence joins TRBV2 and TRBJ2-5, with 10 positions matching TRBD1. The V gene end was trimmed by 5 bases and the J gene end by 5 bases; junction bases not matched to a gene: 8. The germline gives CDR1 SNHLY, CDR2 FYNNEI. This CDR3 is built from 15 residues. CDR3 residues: CASSRQGAVVETQYF. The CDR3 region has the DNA TGTGCCAGCAGTAGACAGGGGGCGGTTGTTGAGACCCAGTACTTC. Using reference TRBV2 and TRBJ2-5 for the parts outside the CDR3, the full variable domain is EPEVTQTPSHQVTQMGQEVILRCVPISNHLYFYWYRQILGQKVEFLVSFYNNEISEKSEIFDDQFSVERPDGSNFTLKIRSTKLEDSAMYFCASSRQGAVVETQYFGPGTRLLVL.

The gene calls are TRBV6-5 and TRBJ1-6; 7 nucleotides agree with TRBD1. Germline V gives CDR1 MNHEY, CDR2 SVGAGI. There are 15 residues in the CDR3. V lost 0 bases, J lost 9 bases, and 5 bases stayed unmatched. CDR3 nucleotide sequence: TGTGCCAGCAGTTACTCGACAGGGTATGGTTCACCCCTCCACTTT. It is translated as CASSYSTGYGSPLHF.

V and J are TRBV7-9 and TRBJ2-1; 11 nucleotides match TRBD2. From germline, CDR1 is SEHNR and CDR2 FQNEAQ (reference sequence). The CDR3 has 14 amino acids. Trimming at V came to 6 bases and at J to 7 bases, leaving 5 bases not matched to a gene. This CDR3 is CASSRSSGRNEQFF. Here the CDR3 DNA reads TGTGCCAGCAGTCGATCTAGCGGGAGGAATGAGCAGTTCTTC.

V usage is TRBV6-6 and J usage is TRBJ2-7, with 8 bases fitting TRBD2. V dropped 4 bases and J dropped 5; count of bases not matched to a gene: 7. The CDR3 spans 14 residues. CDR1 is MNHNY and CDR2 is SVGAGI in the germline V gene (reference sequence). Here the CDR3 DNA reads TGTGCCAGCAGTTTGGGACTAGGATTCCACGAGCAGTACTTC. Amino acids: CASSLGLGFHEQYF.

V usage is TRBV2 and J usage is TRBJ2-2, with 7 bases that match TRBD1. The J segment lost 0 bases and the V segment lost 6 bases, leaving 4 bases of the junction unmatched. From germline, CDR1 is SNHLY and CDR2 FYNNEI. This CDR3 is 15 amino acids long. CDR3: CASREQGPNTGELFF. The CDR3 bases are TGTGCCAGCAGGGAACAGGGGCCGAACACCGGGGAGCTGTTTTTT.

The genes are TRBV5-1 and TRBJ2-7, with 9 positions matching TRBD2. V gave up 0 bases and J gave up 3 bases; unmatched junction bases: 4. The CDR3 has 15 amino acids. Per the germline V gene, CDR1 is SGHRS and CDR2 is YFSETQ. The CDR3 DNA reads TGCGCCAGCAGCTTGGAGGCGGGAGGGATCTACGAGCAGTACTTC. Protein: CASSLEAGGIYEQYF.